The 13 T cell receptor beta chains given below trace back to one sample, sequenced in a study of blood T cell repertoires in COVID-19. The table came from immunoSEQ multiplex PCR; TCRdb's copy has only in-frame clones and leaves some out. This repertoire shows about 280,000 clones, 89% found once; its top ten account for roughly 0.96%. The material sequenced was peripheral blood. These receptors came from a middle-aged woman who had recovered from COVID-19.

V usage is TRBV5-1 and J usage is TRBJ1-1; TRBD1 aligns across 7 bases. Germline CDR1 SGHRS, CDR2 YFSETQ. The length of the CDR3 is 15 residues. The V and J ends lost 0 bases and 1 base, in that order; junction bases with no gene match: 3. CDR3 protein: CASSLDQGENTEAFF. The CDR3 DNA reads TGCGCCAGCAGCTTGGATCAGGGGGAGAACACTGAAGCTTTCTTT. Full variable domain (outside the CDR3, taken from reference TRBV5-1 and TRBJ1-1): KAGVTQTPRYLIKTRGQQVTLSCSPISGHRSVSWYQQTPGQGLQFLFEYFSETQRNKGNFPGRFSGRQFSNSRSEMNVSTLELGDSALYLCASSLDQGENTEAFFGQGTRLTVV.

This chain joins TRBV7-3 and TRBJ1-5; D is ambiguous. This CDR3 has 14 amino acids. Germline-derived CDR1 and CDR2 are SGHTA and FQGTGA. Trimming cost V 0 bases and J 2 bases, with 5 bases left between them. DNA of the CDR3: TGTGCCAGCAGCTTAACTCGGGGCAATCAGCCCCAGCATTTT. Encoded protein: CASSLTRGNQPQHF.

The genes are TRBV6-1 and TRBJ1-2, with a tentative D call TRBD1 (5 bases). This CDR3 comprises 14 residues. CDR1 is MNHNS and CDR2 is SASEGT in the germline V gene. V gave up 0 bases and J gave up 5 bases, with 10 bases separating them. CDR3 in DNA: TGTGCCAGCAGTGAAGCTGGGCAGGGATATGGCTACACCTTC. It encodes CASSEAGQGYGYTF.

The chain has TRBV20-1 and TRBJ2-5, with no clear D. This CDR3 region has 10 residues. Per the germline V gene, CDR1 is DFQATT and CDR2 is SNEGSKA (reference sequence). Trimming pared 4 bases from V and 4 bases from J, leaving 4 bases between. For the CDR3, the DNA is TGCAGTGCTACTCGAGAGACCCAGTACTTC. This codes for CSATRETQYF.

Worth noting for this clone: Other nucleotide sequences in the sample specify the same CDR3. This chain uses TRBV29-1 with TRBJ2-5; 7 bases agree with TRBD1. CDR3 length: 16 amino acids. The V gene's germline CDR1 is SQVTM and CDR2 ANQGSEA. V lost 4 bases and J lost 5; bases outside the gene matches: 16. CDR3 nucleotides: TGCAGCGTTGTTTGGGCGTGGACAGGAACGAGGGAGACCCAGTACTTC. Its translation: CSVVWAWTGTRETQYF.

V is TRBV7-2 and J is TRBJ2-1; D perhaps matches TRBD2 (6 bases). The CDR3 is made up of 16 amino acids. V dropped 6 bases and J dropped 8 bases, with 23 bases sitting between them. Per germline, CDR1 SGHTA and CDR2 FQGNSA. The chain's CDR3 is CASSLFGGTFADEQFF. The CDR3, as DNA: TGTGCCAGCAGTCTGTTTGGCGGGACTTTTGCGGATGAGCAGTTCTTC.

V and J are TRBV11-3 and TRBJ1-5; 7 bases fit TRBD1. The CDR3 extends over 13 amino acids. CDR1 SGHNT and CDR2 YENEEA come from the germline V gene. The ends lost 2 bases at V and 10 bases at J; junction bases unmatched: 5. This CDR3 is CASSLLQGSPQHF. The DNA for the CDR3 is TGTGCCAGCAGCTTACTACAGGGGAGTCCCCAGCATTTT.

The chain uses TRBV24-1 and TRBJ2-2; 10 positions match TRBD1. Germline V lookup: CDR1 KGHDR, CDR2 SFDVKD. The CDR3 covers 15 residues. V shed 4 bases, J shed 6 bases, and the junction held 4 bases outside the gene matches. The CDR3 here is CATSEDGQGAGELFF. Written as DNA, the CDR3 is TGTGCCACCAGTGAGGACGGACAGGGGGCCGGGGAGCTGTTTTTT.

The V call is TRBV29-1, the J call TRBJ2-2; D possibly corresponds to TRBD1 (5 bases). Germline lookup yields CDR1 SQVTM and CDR2 ANQGSEA. The V gene lost 3 bases and the J gene lost 3 bases, with 8 bases spanning the gap. There are 13 residues in the CDR3. The CDR3 sequence: CSVDRVDTGELFF. CDR3 sequence (DNA): TGCAGCGTTGACAGGGTCGACACCGGGGAGCTGTTTTTT.

V gene TRBV7-2 combines with J gene TRBJ2-5; 8 bases align to TRBD2. Germline-derived CDR1 and CDR2 are SGHTA and FQGNSA. Losses at the gene ends were 1 base for V and 3 bases for J; bases not matched to a gene: 4. The CDR3 consists of 15 residues. CDR3 loop: CASSLVTGGEETQYF. CDR3 coding DNA: TGTGCCAGCAGCTTAGTGACGGGAGGGGAAGAGACCCAGTACTTC.

The chain is built from TRBV7-3 and TRBJ2-3, with 13 bases matching TRBD2. Trimming at V came to 5 bases and at J to 4 bases, leaving 6 bases not matched to a gene. Germline CDR1 and CDR2: SGHTA and FQGTGA. The CDR3 runs 16 residues. For the CDR3, the DNA is TGTGCCAGCAGCCCAGGGACTAGCGGGATCGCAGATACGCAGTATTTT. This gives the protein CASSPGTSGIADTQYF.

This clone appeared a single time. The gene calls are TRBV27 and TRBJ1-1; weak D call: TRBD1 (6 bases). The V and J ends lost 3 bases and 6 bases respectively, with 14 bases between them. Germline values: CDR1 MNHEY, CDR2 SMNVEV (reference sequence). This CDR3 comprises 14 residues. The CDR3 region is CASSFREGVSEAFF. DNA of the CDR3: TGTGCCAGCAGTTTTCGAGAGGGGGTCTCTGAAGCTTTCTTT.

The V gene is TRBV29-1, the J gene TRBJ1-2; possibly TRBD1 for D (6 bases). The V gene lost 0 bases and the J gene lost 6 bases, with 11 bases spanning the gap. Germline V CDR1 and CDR2: SQVTM, ANQGSEA. CDR3 length equals 13 residues. The DNA of the CDR3 is TGCAGCGTTGAAGACCCCTGGACAGATGGCTACACCTTC. Protein sequence: CSVEDPWTDGYTF. Looking up the rest from reference TRBV29-1 and TRBJ1-2 gives the full variable domain: SAVISQKPSRDICQRGTSLTIQCQVDSQVTMMFWYRQQPGQSLTLIATANQGSEATYESGFVIDKFPISRPNLTFSTLTVSNMSPEDSSIYLCSVEDPWTDGYTFGSGTRLTVV.